Reported below is one T cell receptor (beta chain). The cohort comprised adults aged 18 to 89 years residing in 20 to 30 US areas. The record originates from a study of blood T cell repertoires in COVID-19. The overall study: Spain, Italy and the United States supplied samples that represented acute and convalescent COVID-19. PBMCs, B-cell-depleted T cells, or T cells provided the cDNA or gDNA that made up the material.

Authors' methods: Nucleated cell counts were estimated from reference gene primer amplification. TCRdb keeps only in-frame clones here, not all; method: immunoSEQ multiplex PCR. The D gene and trimming were derived from the DNA, and the V and J assignments and clone size from that table. The sample has approximately 220,000 clones, roughly 87% seen once. Germline lookup yields CDR1 SEHNR and CDR2 FQNEAQ (reference sequence). The V and J ends lost 5 bases and 4 bases respectively, with 20 bases between them. CDR3 length equals 16 residues. The clonotype comes from a woman in her twenties or thirties with acute COVID-19. Sequencing was done on a sample of PBMCs or T cells enriched from blood (not recorded which). The chain combines TRBV7-9 with TRBJ1-2; D may be TRBD1 (5 bases). CDR3 DNA: TGTGCCAGCAGCGAATTGACATGGACACTCCTCTATGGCTACACCTTC. Translated, it gives CASSELTWTLLYGYTF.